This entry lists 14 T cell receptor beta chains sequenced from one sample in a study of cytomegalovirus exposure and HLA in healthy donors. Sequenced by immunoSEQ multiplex PCR; TCRdb stores in-frame clones only, minus some. This table holds over 150,000 clones, about 86% found once. Sequencing was done on a sample of PBMCs. These receptors all come from a human donor in good health.

The chain joins TRBV19 to TRBJ2-1; 8 bases align to TRBD2. The CDR3 has 14 amino acids. J lost 4 bases, V lost 4 bases, and 3 bases had no gene match. Germline CDR1 and CDR2: LNHDA and SQIVND (reference sequence). CDR3 sequence (DNA): TGTGCCAGTAGTAGTAGCGGGACTTACAATGAGCAGTTCTTC. Its protein is CASSSSGTYNEQFF.

This clone was counted between two and nine times. The junction departs from the called germline gene at one end, perhaps through a read error. This chain connects TRBV7-7 to TRBJ2-2, with D possibly matching TRBD2 (5 bases). Per the germline V gene, CDR1 is SSHAT and CDR2 is FNYEAQ (reference sequence). The CDR3 length is 12 residues. The DNA of the CDR3 is TGTGCTAGCAGTAGAGGGACCGGGGAGCTGTTTTTT. Its translation is CASSRGTGELFF. Full variable domain (rest looked up from reference TRBV7-7 and TRBJ2-2): GAGVSQSPRYKVTKRGQDVTLRCDPISSHATLYWYQQALGQGPEFLTYFNYEAQPDKSGLPSDRFSAERPEGSISTLTIQRTEQRDSAMYRCASSRGTGELFFGEGSRLTVL.

The chain is built from TRBV9 and TRBJ1-2; 7 bases line up with TRBD1. The CDR3 is made up of 14 amino acids. Trimming at V came to 3 bases and at J to 2 bases, leaving 4 bases not matched to a gene. Germline V gene lookup returns CDR1 SGDLS and CDR2 YYNGEE. The CDR3, as DNA: TGTGCCAGCAGCGGCCCGGGACAGAACTATGGCTACACCTTC. Encoded protein: CASSGPGQNYGYTF.

V is TRBV30 and J is TRBJ1-5; 7 positions agree with TRBD1. V lost 1 base and J lost 4; bases outside the gene matches: 4. CDR3 length equals 14 residues. The germline V gene encodes CDR1 GTSNPN and CDR2 SVGIG (reference sequence). CDR3 residues: CAWSGGQENQPQHF. CDR3 DNA: TGTGCCTGGAGTGGAGGACAGGAGAATCAGCCCCAGCATTTT.

This clone was seen a few times. The gene calls are TRBV7-9 and TRBJ2-7; D remains unclear. Germline V gives CDR1 SEHNR, CDR2 FQNEAQ (reference sequence). Between the trimmed V and J ends, which lost 2 bases and 2 bases, there was a span of 4 bases. This CDR3 comprises 12 residues. The CDR3 loop is CASSLTTYEQYF. The CDR3 DNA reads as TGTGCCAGCAGCTTAACAACCTACGAGCAGTACTTC.

The chain carries TRBV2 and TRBJ1-1, with D perhaps TRBD1 (6 bases). CDR1 and CDR2 from the germline V gene are SNHLY and FYNNEI. V was shortened by 7 bases and J by 5 bases, with 20 bases between the two germline ends. This CDR3 spans 15 amino acids. The CDR3, as DNA: TGTGCCAGCAATTTGCCGGGGGGCGCGGAGACTGAAGCTTTCTTT. It specifies CASNLPGGAETEAFF. Complete variable domain (other parts from reference TRBV2 and TRBJ1-1): EPEVTQTPSHQVTQMGQEVILRCVPISNHLYFYWYRQILGQKVEFLVSFYNNEISEKSEIFDDQFSVERPDGSNFTLKIRSTKLEDSAMYFCASNLPGGAETEAFFGQGTRLTVV.

The V gene is TRBV5-8, the J gene TRBJ1-4; 10 bases fit TRBD1. Germline V CDR1 and CDR2: SGHTS, YDEGEE. V dropped 4 bases and J dropped 0; count of bases not matched to a gene: 3. This CDR3 is 16 amino acids long. The CDR3 reads CASSHGTGATNEKLFF. The CDR3 DNA sequence: TGTGCCAGCAGCCACGGGACAGGGGCAACTAATGAAAAACTGTTTTTT.

The chain is built from TRBV7-3 and TRBJ1-2; possible D gene TRBD1, 6 bases. Germline CDR1 SGHTA, CDR2 FQGTGA. V was cut by 5 bases and J by 9 bases, with 22 bases left in between. The CDR3 runs 15 residues. The chain's CDR3 is CASSGGGPGERSYTF. CDR3 DNA: TGTGCCAGCAGCGGGGGGGGGCCAGGAGAGCGGAGCTACACCTTC.

This chain connects TRBV27 to TRBJ2-1; unclear D gene. Trimming took 5 bases from V and 0 from J, leaving 11 bases between them. The CDR3 sequence is 15 residues long. From germline, CDR1 is MNHEY and CDR2 SMNVEV (reference sequence). CDR3 loop: CASSRSGTSYNEQFF. The CDR3 nucleotides read TGTGCCAGCAGTAGATCAGGAACCTCCTACAATGAGCAGTTCTTC.

V gene TRBV2 combines with J gene TRBJ2-3, with 8 positions matching TRBD2. In germline, CDR1 is SNHLY, CDR2 FYNNEI. The CDR3 covers 16 residues. Germline trimming cut 5 bases from V and 6 bases from J; bases unmatched to any gene: 13. CDR3 amino acids: CASSPLTGGPSDTQYF. The CDR3 DNA sequence: TGTGCCAGCAGTCCCCTCACGGGAGGGCCATCCGATACGCAGTATTTT.

The chain links TRBV5-3 to TRBJ2-7; D may be TRBD1 (5 bases). TRBV5-3 counts as an open reading frame of uncertain function. The CDR3 covers 14 residues. V lost 0 bases, J lost 2 bases, and 9 bases lay in between. CDR3 protein: CARSLGTGAYEQYF. The CDR3 DNA follows: TGTGCCAGAAGCTTGGGTACAGGTGCCTACGAGCAGTACTTC.

The chain uses TRBV9 and TRBJ2-2; 10 bases map to TRBD2. V trimming: 0 bases; J trimming: 6 bases; junction bases outside the gene matches: 8. This CDR3 has 17 residues. Looked up from germline, CDR1 is SGDLS and CDR2 is YYNGEE. The CDR3 loop is CASSVALGTSVSGELFF. The CDR3 nucleotides read TGTGCCAGCAGCGTAGCTTTGGGGACTAGCGTATCCGGGGAGCTGTTTTTT.

This chain uses TRBV28 with TRBJ2-7, with TRBD2 matching 8 bases. The V segment lost 1 base and the J segment 2 bases; nucleotides outside the gene matches: 4. In germline, CDR1 is MDHEN, CDR2 SYDVKM. The CDR3 length is 15 residues. CDR3 sequence reads: CASSLSSGSPYEQYF. The CDR3 bases are TGTGCCAGCAGTTTATCTAGCGGGTCCCCCTACGAGCAGTACTTC.

The V gene is TRBV11-1, the J gene TRBJ1-6; perhaps TRBD1 as D (6 bases). Germline V gene data show CDR1 as SGHAT and CDR2 as FQDESV (reference sequence). This CDR3 comprises 16 residues. V was clipped by 3 bases and J by 0 bases, with 9 bases between them. The CDR3 is CASSLGTFSYNSPLHF. In DNA, the CDR3 is TGTGCCAGCAGCTTGGGGACATTCTCCTATAATTCACCCCTCCACTTT.